This record looks at one TCR beta chain sequence and its context. As yet, its antigen is unknown. The entry originates in a study of blood T cells in healthy people across ages. Study summary: About one barcoded beta molecule per two T cells was captured by template switching. Overall study findings and caveats: Across samples, TCR beta diversity tracked strongly with naive T cell percentage.

Trimming left V 0 bases short and J 5 bases short, with 13 bases between. Germline-derived CDR1 and CDR2 are SGHDN and FVKESK. The CDR3 covers 15 residues. The authors ran a second PCR of roughly 7 to 11 cycles using a sample-barcoded 5' primer and a J-beta primer mix. No fewer than 2.5 million CDR3-containing paired-end reads came from each sample. TCRdb re-called the 5' RACE reads through MiXCR, storing one row per CDR3 protein. The sample lists some 750,000 distinct CDR3 sequences; 22% were seen once. What was sequenced was blood. The chain joins TRBV14 to TRBJ2-5; D is unresolved. The source is a man between 65 and 85 years old in good health. The CDR3 reads CASSQDRGVFETQYF. The CDR3 nucleotides read TGTGCCAGCAGCCAAGATCGCGGAGTTTTCGAGACCCAGTACTTC.